A selection of T cell receptor beta chains follows, all from one sample in a study of tumor-infiltrating lymphocytes in primary liver carcinoma. MiXCR was run by TCRdb on the multiplex PCR reads, yielding one entry per CDR3 protein. Among about 330,000 distinct CDR3 sequences listed, 65% were seen once. Sequencing input: peripheral blood. Every receptor here comes from a man between 35 and 55 years old with primary liver carcinoma and hepatitis B virus infection. Both conserved end residues are part of each CDR3. Fields, in order: D gene, V gene, clone size, J gene, CDR3 DNA, CDR3 protein. The D gene is left open where the match is weak. The size field is filled for only some rows; it gives once, few, many or a size class.

>TRBD1|TRBV29-1|-|TRBJ1-4
TGCACCGTTGAGGGGACAGGGGATAATGAAAAACTATTTTTT
CTVEGTGDNEKLFF
>-|TRBV6-5|few|TRBJ1-6
TGTGCCAGCAGTTACAATAACTATAATTCACCCCTCCACTTT
CASSYNNYNSPLHF
>-|TRBV5-1|-|TRBJ2-1
TGCGCCAGCAGCTTGGCCGGATACAATGAGCAGCTCTTC
CASSLAGYNEQLF
>TRBD2|TRBV10-3|-|TRBJ2-3
TGTGCCATCATTGAGAGCGGGAGACGCACAGATATGCAGTATTTT
CAIIESGRRTDMQYF
>-|TRBV19|-|TRBJ2-1
TGTGCCAGTAGTACTCGGCAGAGTTTGCTTCCGTTCTTC
CASSTRQSLLPFF
>-|TRBV29-1|few|TRBJ2-5
TGCAGCAGCACCGGGGTCTACCAAGAGGCCCAGTACTTC
CSSTGVYQEAQYF
>-|TRBV29-1|-|TRBJ2-6
TGCAGCGTTGAGGTCGACAGTGCCGAGGCCAACGTCCTGACTTTC
CSVEVDSAEANVLTF
>-|TRBV29-1|-|TRBJ2-3
TGCAGCGTTAGCCAGAGCAGGCTTCAGCCCCAGTATTTT
CSVSQSRLQPQYF
>TRBD2|TRBV10-2|-|TRBJ2-1
TGCGCCAGCAGTGAGTCTGCTGCGGGGACTAGCGGGAGACCTGAGCAGTTCTTC
CASSESAAGTSGRPEQFF
>TRBD1|TRBV29-1|-|TRBJ2-5
TGCGGCTTGCCGGTGGGGACAGGGGGCCTAGGAGAGACCCAGTACTTC
CGLPVGTGGLGETQYF
>-|TRBV5-6|-|TRBJ2-4
TGTGCCAGTAGCGAGGGGTCCCGACGGACCAAAAACATTCAGTACTTC
CASSEGSRRTKNIQYF
>-|TRBV11-2|-|TRBJ1-1
TGTGCCAGCAGCTGCGACCCATTGGGAGTAGAAGCTTTCTTT
CASSCDPLGVEAFF
>-|TRBV18|-|TRBJ2-1
TGTGCCAGCTCACCACCGACCCGGGATGAGCAGTTCTTC
CASSPPTRDEQFF
>-|TRBV6-6|-|TRBJ2-3
TGTGCCCGCAGTTACTCGGATACGCAGTATTTT
CARSYSDTQYF
>-|TRBV6-1|many|TRBJ2-1
TGTGCCAGCAGTGAGGGACACCGCTACAATGAGCAGTTCTTC
CASSEGHRYNEQFF
>-|TRBV6-2/TRBV6-3|few|TRBJ2-1
TGTGCCAGCAGTTCAGGGCAATACAATGAGCAGTTCTTC
CASSSGQYNEQFF
>-|TRBV11-1|-|TRBJ2-3
TGTGCCAGCAGCACTGGGCTAGCTGATACAGATACGCACTATTTT
CASSTGLADTDTHYF
>-|TRBV6-1|-|TRBJ2-1
TGTGCCAGCAGTGAGAGTGGGTATCGGGACTTGCACAATGAGCAGTTCTTC
CASSESGYRDLHNEQFF
>-|TRBV6-2/TRBV6-3|many|TRBJ2-1
TGTGCCAGCAGTTCCCCCGTTACAGAGAAGCAGTTCTTC
CASSSPVTEKQFF
>-|TRBV6-1|many|TRBJ2-7
TGTGCCACCGGGAACAGGGGGGGCGAGCAGTACTTC
CATGNRGGEQYF
>-|TRBV1|-|TRBJ2-1
TGCACCAGGATAAGCCTACAGACGCTACTGCAGCACTACAATGAGCAGTTCTTC
CTRISLQTLLQHYNEQFF
>TRBD1|TRBV11-2|many|TRBJ2-7
TGTGCCAGCAGCTTAGGAAGGGGGCGAATCTACGAGCAGTACTTC
CASSLGRGRIYEQYF
>-|TRBV11-2|-|TRBJ2-3
TGTGCTAGCTGCCGACCTAGCACAGATACGCAGTATTTT
CASCRPSTDTQYF
>-|TRBV6-2/TRBV6-3|-|TRBJ1-5
TGTGCCAGCAGTTACCAATGGGGAGACAATCAGCCCCAGCATTTT
CASSYQWGDNQPQHF
>TRBD1|TRBV5-6|-|TRBJ1-4
TGTGCCAGCAGCTTGTTGACAGGGGCGAATGAAAAACTGTTTTTT
CASSLLTGANEKLFF
>TRBD1|TRBV11-2|many|TRBJ1-2
TGTGCCAGCAGTTCGGACAGGAACTATGGCTACACCTTC
CASSSDRNYGYTF
>-|TRBV28|-|TRBJ1-5
TGTGCCAGCAGTCGGGACACCAATCAGCCCCAGCATTTT
CASSRDTNQPQHF
>TRBD2|TRBV29-1|many|TRBJ2-1
TGCAGCGTGGTACTAGCGGCGTCCTACAATGAGCAGTTCTTC
CSVVLAASYNEQFF
>-|TRBV7-3|-|TRBJ1-1
TGTGCCAGCAGCTTAAGGGAGGGGGCTGAAGCTTTCTTT
CASSLREGAEAFF
>TRBD1|TRBV5-4|few|TRBJ2-7
TGTGCCAGCAGTTTGGGGACAGGGGGCTCCGAGCAGTACTTC
CASSLGTGGSEQYF
>-|TRBV29-1|-|TRBJ2-1
TGCAGCGGAGCAGGTCGGGAGCACTTCTTC
CSGAGREHFF
>TRBD1|TRBV5-6|few|TRBJ1-2
TGTGCCAGCAGCAAAAAGGACAGGGAAGGTTACAGGGGTGGCTACACCTTC
CASSKKDREGYRGGYTF
>-|TRBV5-5|few|TRBJ2-1
TGTGCCAGCAGCTTGGATCGGATTAACAATGAGCAGTTCTTC
CASSLDRINNEQFF
>TRBD1|TRBV11-2|-|TRBJ2-3
TGTGCCAGCAGCTTAGATGGACAGGGGGGTAGATATACGCACTATTTT
CASSLDGQGGRYTHYF
>-|TRBV6-6|many|TRBJ2-2
TGTGCCAGCAGTGAGCTGGGTCCCGGGGAGCTGTTTTTT
CASSELGPGELFF
>TRBD2|TRBV4-1|many|TRBJ2-3
TGCGCCAGCAGCCAAGCGCGGACTAGCGGGAGCGAGGTAGCAGATACGCAGTATTTT
CASSQARTSGSEVADTQYF
>-|TRBV4-3|-|TRBJ2-3
TGCGCCAGCAGCCAAGTTTATCCTAGCGCAGATACGCAGTATTTT
CASSQVYPSADTQYF
>-|TRBV6-5|-|TRBJ2-1
TGTGCCGGCAGTTACTCGGTGGGAAACAATGAGCAGTTCTTC
CAGSYSVGNNEQFF
>-|TRBV12-3/TRBV12-4|many|TRBJ2-5
TGTGCCAGCAGTTTAGGTGGCAGGGTGGAGACCCAGTACTTC
CASSLGGRVETQYF
>TRBD2|TRBV11-2|-|TRBJ2-2
TGTGCCAGCAGACTCATGACTAGCGGGAGCTTCCCTGGGGAGCTGTTTTTT
CASRLMTSGSFPGELFF
>-|TRBV11-2|-|TRBJ2-1
TGTGCCAGTAGCTTAGATCCAGAGAGTTCCTACAATGTGCAGTTCTTC
CASSLDPESSYNVQFF
>-|TRBV6-5|few|TRBJ1-5
TGTGCCAGCAGTTACGGACGTGGCAATCAGCCCCAGCATTTT
CASSYGRGNQPQHF
>-|TRBV11-2|-|TRBJ2-7
TGTGCCAGCAGCTTCATGGCCTACGGGCAGTACTTC
CASSFMAYGQYF
>TRBD2|TRBV14|many|TRBJ2-1
TGTGCCAGCAGCGCCGTAGCGGGACTCTACAATGAGCAGTTCTTC
CASSAVAGLYNEQFF
>-|TRBV5-1|-|TRBJ2-5
TGCGCCAGCAGGCTGAGCTGGACTGACGGTCTGCCACAAGTGACCCAGTACTTC
CASRLSWTDGLPQVTQYF
>-|TRBV11-2|-|TRBJ2-5
TGTGCCAGCAGTCGTTGGACTGGTCCCGCGGAGACCCAGTACTTC
CASSRWTGPAETQYF
>-|TRBV28|few|TRBJ1-5
TGTGCCAGCAGCATTGCTGGGTCCCTCAATCAGCCCCAGCATTTT
CASSIAGSLNQPQHF
>-|TRBV14|-|TRBJ2-7
TGTGCCAGCAGCCAAATGCCTTCCTACGAGCAGTACTTC
CASSQMPSYEQYF
>TRBD2|TRBV12-3/TRBV12-4|many|TRBJ2-5
TGTGCCAGCAGTTTTCTAGCGGGAGAGACCCAGTACTTC
CASSFLAGETQYF
>-|TRBV29-1|-|TRBJ1-2
TGCATCGTTAATTCGGGAGGCTACACCTTC
CIVNSGGYTF
>-|TRBV11-2|-|TRBJ2-5
TGTGCTAGCAGCTTAGAGTGGCAGATTAGCGAGACCAAGTACTTC
CASSLEWQISETKYF
>TRBD2|TRBV11-2|-|TRBJ2-7
TGTGCCAGCAGCTTAGATGGGCTTACCGGGGGGTACGAGCAGCACTTC
CASSLDGLTGGYEQHF
>TRBD2|TRBV25-1|once|TRBJ2-1
TGTGCCAGCAGTGAAGCGGGGGGGTCCTACAATGAGCAGTTCTTC
CASSEAGGSYNEQFF